The 6 T cell receptor beta chains below were found in one sample sequenced in a study of shared clonotypes between healthy human individuals. Naivety among CD8 cells was defined by CD45RO negativity and positive CCR7 selection, thereby excluding terminally differentiated effector memory CD45RA+ cells. This table comes from immunoSEQ multiplex PCR, and its TCRdb copy is limited to in-frame clones, with some not included. Of 560,000 or so clones in the sample, 95% to 96% are singletons; the top ten hold about 0.12%. Sequenced material: naive CD8+ T cells sorted from blood. The receptor set was obtained from a woman in her twenties or thirties in good health.

V gene TRBV6-5 combines with J gene TRBJ2-7; D is undetermined. The CDR3 consists of 14 residues. Germline values: CDR1 MNHEY, CDR2 SVGAGI. The V gene lost 0 bases and the J gene lost 2 bases, with 8 bases spanning the gap. The CDR3: CASSYSMETYEQYF. The CDR3 coding sequence is TGTGCCAGCAGTTACTCGATGGAAACCTACGAGCAGTACTTC.

The J gene is TRBJ2-7, the V gene TRBV27; D may match TRBD1 or TRBD2 (5 bases each). Germline V gene data show CDR1 as MNHEY and CDR2 as SMNVEV (reference sequence). This CDR3 comprises 16 residues. Trimming removed 4 bases from V and 9 bases from J, with 25 bases in between. CDR3 nucleotide sequence: TGTGCCAGCAGTTCCGCTCCGGGACCGTCGTCTTCACGGCAGTACTTC. Translating gives CASSSAPGPSSSRQYF.

This clone came up once. Germline is not matched at one junction end, which may reflect a read error. This chain joins TRBV30 and TRBJ1-5; D may be TRBD1 (6 bases). This CDR3 is 15 amino acids long. Germline assignment: CDR1 GTSNPN and CDR2 SVGIG (reference sequence). The CDR3 region is CAWSVGTHSNQPLHF. The CDR3 nucleotides are TGTGCCTGGAGTGTAGGGACACATAGCAATCAGCCCCTGCATTTT. The full variable domain, its missing parts supplied by reference TRBV30 and TRBJ1-5, is SQTIHQWPATLVQPVGSPLSLECTVEGTSNPNLYWYRQAAGRGLQLLFYSVGIGQISSEVPQNLSASRPQDRQFILSSKKLLLSDSGFYLCAWSVGTHSNQPLHFGDGTRLSIL.

This clone was seen a single time. The chain employs TRBV11-2 and TRBJ2-1; the D is unclear. The length of the CDR3 is 15 residues. CDR1 is SGHAT, CDR2 FQNNGV, per germline. Trimming removed 3 bases at V and 9 bases at J, with 18 bases between. In DNA, the CDR3 is TGTGCCAGCAGCTTCCACCTAGGGCCCCTTATTGAGCAGTTCTTC. Protein product: CASSFHLGPLIEQFF.

This chain joins TRBV27 and TRBJ1-5; weak D call: TRBD1 (5 bases). Germline CDR1 reads MNHEY; CDR2 reads SMNVEV (reference sequence). V was clipped by 5 bases and J by 1 base, with 9 bases between them. This CDR3 comprises 14 residues. The CDR3 protein is CASSPAGSNQPQHF. CDR3 sequence (DNA): TGTGCCAGCAGTCCCGCAGGGAGCAATCAGCCCCAGCATTTT.

This clone was recorded once. V and J are TRBV2 and TRBJ2-5; 9 bases are a match to TRBD1. Germline V gene lookup returns CDR1 SNHLY and CDR2 FYNNEI. The CDR3 is 14 residues long. The ends lost 10 bases at V and 7 bases at J; junction bases unmatched: 13. The CDR3 sequence is CANSEPGQGGTQYF. The CDR3 DNA is TGTGCCAATTCAGAGCCGGGACAGGGAGGGACCCAGTACTTC.